The 14 T cell receptor beta chains presented below share a single source sample, sequenced in a study of cytomegalovirus exposure and HLA in healthy donors. The PCR ran on 60 Vbeta and 13 Jbeta primers. Clones were sequenced by immunoSEQ multiplex PCR, and TCRdb holds only the in-frame ones, with some missing. Of 150,000 to 200,000 clones listed, 76% are singletons. The sample was PBMCs. These receptors were taken from a woman aged 30 to 39 in good health and CMV-seropositive.

This clone turned up a few times. The chain employs TRBV9 and TRBJ2-3, with 8 positions matching TRBD2. Germline values: CDR1 SGDLS, CDR2 YYNGEE. V shed 2 bases, J shed 0 bases, and the junction held 14 bases outside the gene matches. The CDR3 runs to 19 residues. CDR3 bases: TGTGCCAGCAGCGTGCCGGGAGGGGCTAGCCATATGAGCACAGATACGCAGTATTTT. Protein product: CASSVPGGASHMSTDTQYF.

The gene calls are TRBV5-5 and TRBJ2-7, with 9 bases identical to TRBD1. Germline CDR1 and CDR2: SGHKS and YYEKEE (reference sequence). Trimming at V came to 0 bases and at J to 1 base, leaving 2 bases not matched to a gene. This CDR3 has 15 residues. The CDR3 coding sequence is TGTGCCAGCAGCTTGGAGGGGACAGGGTCCTACGAGCAGTACTTC. Translating gives CASSLEGTGSYEQYF.

The rearrangement links TRBV4-1 to TRBJ2-2, with 9 bases lining up with TRBD1. With 0 bases clipped from V and 7 bases from J, the junction kept 9 bases outside the gene matches. Germline V gene sequence: CDR1 MGHRA, CDR2 YSYEKL. The CDR3 extends over 17 amino acids. The DNA of the CDR3 is TGCGCCAGCAGCCAAGAGAGCTTACAGGGGGCTGGCGGGGAGCTGTTTTTT. Translated, it gives CASSQESLQGAGGELFF.

CDR3 nucleotides: TGTGCCAGCAGTAGTGCCTTAGCGGGGGACGATGAGCAGTTCTTC. Translating it yields CASSSALAGDDEQFF. The chain combines TRBV5-6 with TRBJ2-1; 9 positions match TRBD2. The CDR3 runs to 15 residues. The germline gives CDR1 SGHDT, CDR2 YYEEEE. J gave up 8 bases and V 5 bases, and 11 bases lay outside the gene matches. Looking up the rest from reference TRBV5-6 and TRBJ2-1 gives the full variable domain: DAGVTQSPTHLIKTRGQQVTLRCSPKSGHDTVSWYQQALGQGPQFIFQYYEEEERQRGNFPDRFSGHQFPNYSSELNVNALLLGDSALYLCASSSALAGDDEQFFGPGTRLTVL.

The genes are TRBV4-3 and TRBJ2-5; 12 positions match TRBD2. The CDR3 has 17 residues. The V segment lost 1 base and the J segment 6 bases; nucleotides outside the gene matches: 9. Germline V gene sequence: CDR1 LGHNA, CDR2 YSLEER. DNA of the CDR3: TGCGCCAGCAGCCAAGGGCTAGCGGGGGGGCCCTCGAAGACCCAGTACTTC. Translated: CASSQGLAGGPSKTQYF.

The chain has TRBV5-4 and TRBJ2-1; 12 positions agree with TRBD2. CDR1 and CDR2 (germline): SGHNT, YYREEE (reference sequence). The CDR3 length is 15 residues. Trimming cost V 4 bases and J 5 bases; bases outside gene matches: 4. The CDR3 DNA reads TGTGCCAGCAGCGGAAGACTAGCGGGGGACAATGAGCAGTTCTTC. The encoded protein is CASSGRLAGDNEQFF. Full variable domain (missing parts from reference TRBV5-4 and TRBJ2-1): ETGVTQSPTHLIKTRGQQVTLRCSSQSGHNTVSWYQQALGQGPQFIFQYYREEENGRGNFPPRFSGLQFPNYSSELNVNALELDDSALYLCASSGRLAGDNEQFFGPGTRLTVL.

The rearrangement links TRBV5-1 to TRBJ2-1, with 9 nucleotides matching TRBD1. J gave up 7 bases and V 7 bases, and 6 bases lay outside the gene matches. Germline loops: CDR1 SGHRS, CDR2 YFSETQ. The CDR3 is made up of 13 amino acids. For the CDR3, the DNA is TGCGCCAGCGGGGACAGGGTTGGGAATGAGCAGTTCTTC. Protein: CASGDRVGNEQFF.

V and J are TRBV19 and TRBJ2-2; 7 bases are shared with TRBD1. Unmatched junction bases numbered 9, after V lost 5 bases and J lost 3 bases. This CDR3 region has 16 residues. Germline CDR1 reads LNHDA; CDR2 reads SQIVND (reference sequence). The CDR3 here is CASSPQRTGDTGELFF. For the CDR3, the DNA is TGTGCCAGTAGTCCCCAGAGGACAGGAGACACCGGGGAGCTGTTTTTT.

This chain connects TRBV6-5 to TRBJ1-2; 9 bases match TRBD1. V gave up 6 bases and J gave up 6 bases; unmatched junction bases: 5. The CDR3 extends over 13 amino acids. The germline gives CDR1 MNHEY, CDR2 SVGAGI. CDR3 DNA: TGTGCCAGCAGCCGGGACAGGGTTAATGGCTACACCTTC. Its protein product is CASSRDRVNGYTF.

This clone came up a few times. The V call is TRBV10-2, the J call TRBJ2-3; TRBD2 matches 14 bases. The CDR3 sequence is 15 residues long. The V gene's germline CDR1 is WSHSY and CDR2 SAAADI. With 6 bases clipped from V and 4 bases from J, the junction kept 3 bases outside the gene matches. The CDR3 here is CASRGTSGGADTQYF. CDR3 nucleotides: TGCGCCAGCAGGGGGACTAGCGGGGGTGCAGATACGCAGTATTTT.

The CDR3 nucleotides are TGCGCCAGCACCGGGACTAGCGGGGGGCGAGGGGAGACCCAGTACTTC. Amino acid sequence: CASTGTSGGRGETQYF. The V and J genes are TRBV10-2 and TRBJ2-5, with 15 bases identical to TRBD2. CDR1 WSHSY and CDR2 SAAADI come from the germline V gene. V was pared by 7 bases and J by 5 bases, with 8 bases of the junction left unmatched. The CDR3 has 16 amino acids.

This chain joins TRBV11-2 and TRBJ2-1; no reliable D call. The germline gives CDR1 SGHAT, CDR2 FQNNGV. V was trimmed by 4 bases and J by 7 bases, leaving 14 bases between them. The CDR3 extends over 14 amino acids. The CDR3 here is CASSSSQPGNEQFF. The CDR3 DNA follows: TGTGCCAGCAGCTCGTCACAACCCGGGAATGAGCAGTTCTTC.

DNA of the CDR3: TGTGCCAGCAGGCCCGGGGGATCCTACAATGAGCAGTTCTTC. Residues: CASRPGGSYNEQFF. The chain couples TRBV28 to TRBJ2-1, with a tentative D call TRBD2 (6 bases). The V gene lost 6 bases and the J gene lost 1 base, with 10 bases spanning the gap. Germline-derived CDR1 and CDR2 are MDHEN and SYDVKM. This CDR3 has 14 amino acids.

The chain joins TRBV9 to TRBJ2-1; TRBD1 matches 9 bases. Germline CDR1 reads SGDLS; CDR2 reads YYNGEE. Germline trimming cut 2 bases from V and 7 bases from J; bases unmatched to any gene: 10. CDR3 length: 16 amino acids. The CDR3 sequence is CASSVAGTGLMNEQFF. The CDR3, as DNA: TGTGCCAGCAGCGTGGCCGGGACAGGGTTAATGAATGAGCAGTTCTTC.